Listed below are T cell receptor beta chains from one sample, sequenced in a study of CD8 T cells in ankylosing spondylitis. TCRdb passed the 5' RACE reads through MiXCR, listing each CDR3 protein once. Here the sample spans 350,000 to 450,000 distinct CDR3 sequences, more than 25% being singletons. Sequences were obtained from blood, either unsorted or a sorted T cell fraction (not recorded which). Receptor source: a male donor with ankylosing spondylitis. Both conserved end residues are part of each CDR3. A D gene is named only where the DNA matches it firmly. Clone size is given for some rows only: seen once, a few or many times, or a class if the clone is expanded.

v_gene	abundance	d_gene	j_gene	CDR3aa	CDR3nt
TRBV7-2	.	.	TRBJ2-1	CASSLASDSPSEQFF	TGTGCCAGCAGCTTAGCATCAGACTCTCCGAGTGAGCAGTTCTTC
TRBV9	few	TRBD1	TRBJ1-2	CASSGGQGTYGYTF	TGTGCCAGCAGCGGGGGACAGGGTACTTATGGCTACACCTTC
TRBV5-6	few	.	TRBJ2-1	CASSLAGANRFF	TGTGCCAGCAGCTTGGCGGGGGCGAATCGGTTCTTC
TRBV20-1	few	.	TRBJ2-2	CSARGLAFGELFF	TGCAGTGCTAGAGGCCTAGCGTTTGGGGAGCTGTTTTTT
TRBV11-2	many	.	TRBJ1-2	CASSLEGSYGYTF	TGTGCCAGCAGCTTGGAGGGGTCCTATGGCTACACCTTC
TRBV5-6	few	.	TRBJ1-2	CASRTQSRGALHYGYTF	TGTGCCAGCAGGACTCAATCGCGGGGAGCATTACACTATGGCTACACCTTC
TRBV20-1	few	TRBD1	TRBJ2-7	CSARVGQGAYEQYF	TGCAGTGCTAGGGTGGGGCAGGGGGCCTACGAGCAGTACTTC
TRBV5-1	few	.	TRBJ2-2	CASSLGTENTGELFF	TGCGCCAGCAGCTTGGGGACGGAAAACACCGGGGAGCTGTTTTTT
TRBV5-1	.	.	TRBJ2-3	CASSLGAPEDTQYF	TGCGCCAGCAGCCTAGGAGCTCCCGAAGATACGCAGTATTTT
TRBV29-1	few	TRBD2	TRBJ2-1	CSVQTSGRAGEQFF	TGCAGCGTCCAGACTAGCGGGAGGGCCGGAGAGCAGTTCTTC
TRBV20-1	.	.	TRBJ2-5	CSARMGPSEETQYF	TGCAGTGCTAGGATGGGGCCCTCGGAGGAGACCCAGTACTTC
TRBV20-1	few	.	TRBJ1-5	CSARGGGMSNQPQHF	TGCAGTGCTAGGGGCGGGGGGATGAGCAATCAGCCCCAGCATTTT
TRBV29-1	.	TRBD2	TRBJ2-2	CSVEGTRGELFF	TGCAGCGTTGAGGGGACTAGGGGGGAGCTGTTTTTT
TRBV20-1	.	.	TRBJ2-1	CSARPLAQTYNEQFF	TGCAGTGCTCGACCCCTAGCGCAGACCTACAATGAGCAGTTCTTC
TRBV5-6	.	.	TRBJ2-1	CASSLGALPYNEQFF	TGTGCCAGCAGCTTAGGAGCCTTGCCCTACAATGAGCAGTTCTTC
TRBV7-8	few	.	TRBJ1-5	CASSLAKGQPQHF	TGTGCCAGCAGCTTAGCGAAGGGACAGCCCCAGCATTTT
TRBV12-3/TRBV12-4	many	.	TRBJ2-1	CASSLRGSSYNEQFF	TGTGCCAGCAGTTTAAGGGGGAGCTCCTACAATGAGCAGTTCTTC
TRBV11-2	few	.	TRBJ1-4	CASRLLRAEGEKLFF	TGTGCCAGCCGCCTGTTAAGGGCGGAGGGTGAAAAACTGTTTTTT
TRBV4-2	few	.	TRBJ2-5	CASSLVGEEETQYF	TGTGCCAGCAGCCTGGTGGGGGAGGAGGAGACCCAGTACTTC
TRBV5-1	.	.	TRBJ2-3	CASSGGQSGTDTQYF	TGCGCCAGCAGCGGAGGACAAAGCGGAACAGATACGCAGTATTTT
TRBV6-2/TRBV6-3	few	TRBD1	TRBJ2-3	CASGMAGGEADTQYF	TGTGCCAGCGGAATGGCAGGGGGCGAGGCAGATACGCAGTATTTT
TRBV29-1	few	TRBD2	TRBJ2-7	CSVEPAGGPYEQYF	TGCAGCGTTGAACCAGCGGGAGGGCCGTACGAGCAGTACTTC
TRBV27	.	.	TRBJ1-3	CASREGRRSSGNTIYF	TGTGCCAGCAGGGAGGGACGGAGGAGCTCTGGAAACACCATATATTTT
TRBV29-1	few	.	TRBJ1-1	CSVEKSISTEAFF	TGCAGCGTTGAAAAGAGTATCAGCACTGAAGCTTTCTTT
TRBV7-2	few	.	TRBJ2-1	CASGLTNQFF	TGTGCCAGCGGTTTGACTAATCAGTTCTTC
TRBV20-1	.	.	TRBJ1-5	CSASPGGADQPQHF	TGCAGTGCTAGTCCGGGGGGCGCGGATCAGCCCCAGCATTTT
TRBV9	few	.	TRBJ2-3	CASSVDGAASTDTQYF	TGTGCCAGCAGCGTAGATGGTGCGGCTAGCACAGATACGCAGTATTTT
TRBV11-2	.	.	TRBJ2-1	CASSLAGVGADEQFF	TGTGCCAGCAGCTTAGCTGGGGTCGGGGCGGATGAGCAGTTCTTC
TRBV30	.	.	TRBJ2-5	CAWNPQRETQYF	TGTGCCTGGAATCCCCAAAGGGAGACCCAGTACTTC
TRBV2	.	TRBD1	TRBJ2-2	CASSERGRRNTGELFF	TGTGCCAGCAGTGAAAGGGGGCGGAGGAACACCGGGGAGCTGTTTTTT
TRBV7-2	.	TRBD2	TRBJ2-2	CASSPRSGRGGPGELFF	TGTGCCAGCAGCCCACGTAGCGGGAGGGGGGGACCCGGGGAGCTGTTTTTT
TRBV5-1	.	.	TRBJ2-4	CASSFRGLGGGQYF	TGCGCCAGCAGCTTCAGGGGCCTCGGGGGCGGTCAGTACTTC
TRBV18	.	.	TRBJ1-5	CASSRDKYNQPQHF	TGTGCCAGCTCCCGAGATAAATACAATCAGCCCCAGCATTTT
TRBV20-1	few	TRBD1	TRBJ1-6	CSARPDRDNSPLHF	TGCAGTGCTAGACCGGACAGGGATAATTCACCCCTCCACTTT
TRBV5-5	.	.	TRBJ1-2	CASSQSLDSYGYTF	TGTGCCAGCAGCCAATCATTGGACAGCTATGGCTACACCTTC
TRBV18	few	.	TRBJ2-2	CASSSANPANTGELFF	TGTGCCAGCTCATCCGCCAATCCAGCGAACACCGGGGAGCTGTTTTTT
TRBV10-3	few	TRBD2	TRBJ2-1	CAISPTSGEQFF	TGTGCCATCAGCCCGACTAGCGGGGAGCAGTTCTTC
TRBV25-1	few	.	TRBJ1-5	CASSEWGEGQPQHF	TGTGCCAGCAGTGAATGGGGTGAGGGGCAGCCCCAGCATTTT
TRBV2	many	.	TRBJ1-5	CASSQGSSNQPQHF	TGTGCCAGCAGTCAGGGGAGTAGCAATCAGCCCCAGCATTTT
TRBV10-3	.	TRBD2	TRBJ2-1	CATVAGAYNEQFF	TGTGCCACCGTAGCGGGAGCCTACAATGAGCAGTTCTTC
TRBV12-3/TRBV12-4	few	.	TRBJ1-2	CASSLLRVRKGYTF	TGTGCCAGCAGTTTACTCAGGGTACGAAAAGGCTACACCTTC
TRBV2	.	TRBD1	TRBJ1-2	CASSGEGAYGYTF	TGTGCCAGCAGCGGCGAGGGGGCCTATGGCTACACCTTC
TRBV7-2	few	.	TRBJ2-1	CASSLSGTHGNEQFF	TGTGCCAGCAGTTTAAGCGGGACACACGGCAATGAGCAGTTCTTC
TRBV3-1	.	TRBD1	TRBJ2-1	CASSQGRDRGRIYNEQFF	TGTGCCAGCAGCCAAGGACGTGACAGGGGAAGGATCTACAATGAGCAGTTCTTC
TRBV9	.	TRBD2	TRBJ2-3	CASSVAPQSSGAEDTQYF	TGTGCCAGCAGCGTAGCCCCACAGAGTAGCGGGGCCGAAGATACGCAGTATTTT
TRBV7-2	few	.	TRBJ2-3	CASRAGRGGLGTQYF	TGTGCCAGTCGAGCCGGGAGAGGGGGGTTGGGTACGCAGTATTTT